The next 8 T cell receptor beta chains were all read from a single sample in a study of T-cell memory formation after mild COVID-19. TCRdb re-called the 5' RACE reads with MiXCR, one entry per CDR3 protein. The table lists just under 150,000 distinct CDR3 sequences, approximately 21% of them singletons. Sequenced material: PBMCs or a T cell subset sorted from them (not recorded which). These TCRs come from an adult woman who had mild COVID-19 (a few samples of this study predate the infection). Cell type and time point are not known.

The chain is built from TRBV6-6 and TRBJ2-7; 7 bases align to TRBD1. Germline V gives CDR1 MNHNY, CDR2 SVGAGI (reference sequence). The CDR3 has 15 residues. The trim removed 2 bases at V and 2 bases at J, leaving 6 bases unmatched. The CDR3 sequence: CASSYPRDSTYEQYF. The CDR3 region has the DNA TGTGCCAGCAGTTACCCCCGGGACAGCACCTACGAGCAGTACTTC.

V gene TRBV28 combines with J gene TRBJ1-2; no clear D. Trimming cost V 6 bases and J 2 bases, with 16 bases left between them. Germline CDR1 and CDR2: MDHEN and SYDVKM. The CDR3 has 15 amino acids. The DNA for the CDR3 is TGTGCCAGCAGCCCTTTTTCGGGCAGAAACTATGGCTACACCTTC. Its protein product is CASSPFSGRNYGYTF.

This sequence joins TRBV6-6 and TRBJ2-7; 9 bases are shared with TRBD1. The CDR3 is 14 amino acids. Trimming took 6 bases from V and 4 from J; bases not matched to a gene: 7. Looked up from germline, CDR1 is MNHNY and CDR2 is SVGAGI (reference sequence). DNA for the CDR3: TGTGCCAGCAGGCCCACGACAGGGGGGTACGAGCAGTACTTC. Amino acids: CASRPTTGGYEQYF.

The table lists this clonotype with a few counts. CDR3 coding DNA: TGCAGCGTCTCGTGGGAAGGCCGCGGGAAGACCCAGTACTTC. As protein: CSVSWEGRGKTQYF. This chain joins TRBV29-1 and TRBJ2-5, with a possible D match to TRBD2 (6 bases). Germline CDR1 reads SQVTM; CDR2 reads ANQGSEA. The CDR3 loop spans 14 amino acids. The V end lost 6 bases, the J end lost 6 bases, and 20 bases lay between the germline ends.

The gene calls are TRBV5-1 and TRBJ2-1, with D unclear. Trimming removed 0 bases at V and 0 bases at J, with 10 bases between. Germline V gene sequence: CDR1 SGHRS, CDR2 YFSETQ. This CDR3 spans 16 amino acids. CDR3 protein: CASSLEGPLSYNEQFF. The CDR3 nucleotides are TGCGCCAGCAGCTTGGAAGGGCCTCTCTCCTACAATGAGCAGTTCTTC.

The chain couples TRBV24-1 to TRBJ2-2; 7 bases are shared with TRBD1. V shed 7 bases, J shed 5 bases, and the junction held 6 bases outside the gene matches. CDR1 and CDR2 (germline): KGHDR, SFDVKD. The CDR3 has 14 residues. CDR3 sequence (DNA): TGTGCCACCAGCTCTACAGGGGTAACCGGGGAGCTGTTTTTT. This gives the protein CATSSTGVTGELFF.

CDR3 sequence: CASSDGGKETQYF. The DNA for the CDR3 is TGTGCCAGCAGTGATGGGGGTAAAGAGACCCAGTACTTC. The J gene is TRBJ2-5, the V gene TRBV25-1; D is perhaps TRBD1 or TRBD2 (5 bases each). Trimming took off 3 bases at V and 3 bases at J, with 8 bases between the two ends. Germline V gene sequence: CDR1 MGHDK, CDR2 SYGVNS. This CDR3 comprises 13 residues. The full variable domain, rest sourced from reference TRBV25-1 and TRBJ2-5, is EADIYQTPRYLVIGTGKKITLECSQTMGHDKMYWYQQDPGMELHLIHYSYGVNSTEKGDLSSESTVSRIRTEHFPLTLESARPSHTSQYLCASSDGGKETQYFGPGTRLLVL.

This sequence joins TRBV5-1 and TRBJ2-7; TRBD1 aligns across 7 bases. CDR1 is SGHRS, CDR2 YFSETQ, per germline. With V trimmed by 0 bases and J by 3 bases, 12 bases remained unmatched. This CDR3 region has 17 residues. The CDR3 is CASSLDPYRGAYYEQYF. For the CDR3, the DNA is TGCGCCAGCAGCTTGGACCCGTACAGGGGTGCCTACTACGAGCAGTACTTC.